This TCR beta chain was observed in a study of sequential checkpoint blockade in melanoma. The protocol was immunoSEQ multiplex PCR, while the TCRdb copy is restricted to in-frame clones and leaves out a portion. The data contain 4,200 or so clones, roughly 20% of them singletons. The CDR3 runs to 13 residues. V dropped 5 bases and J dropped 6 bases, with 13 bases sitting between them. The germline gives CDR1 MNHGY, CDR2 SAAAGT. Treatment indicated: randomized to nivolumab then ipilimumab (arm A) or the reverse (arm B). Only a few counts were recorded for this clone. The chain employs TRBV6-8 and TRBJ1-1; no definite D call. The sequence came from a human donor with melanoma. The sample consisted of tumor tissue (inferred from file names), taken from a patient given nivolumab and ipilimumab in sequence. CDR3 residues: CASSGPGHAEAFF. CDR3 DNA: TGTGCCAGCAGTGGCCCCGGCCACGCTGAAGCTTTCTTT.